This TCR beta chain was recovered during a study of OX40 agonist ivuxolimab in advanced cancers. Study context: Patients were treated with ivuxolimab, an agonistic anti-OX40 (CD134) antibody.

Some clones are missing from TCRdb's copy, which holds only in-frame ones; the method was immunoSEQ multiplex PCR. The top ten hold roughly 0.56% of the sample, which has some 62,000 clones, about 92% seen once. This CDR3 is 13 amino acids long. V shed 3 bases and J shed 1 base, with 4 bases lying between them. CDR1 and CDR2 from the germline V gene are SQVTM and ANQGSEA. This clone was detected once. The receptor comes from an adult with an advanced solid tumor such as melanoma, head and neck, liver or kidney cancer. The chain recombines TRBV29-1 with TRBJ2-6; no clear D gene. Sequencing used CD4+ or CD8+ T cells sorted from blood, obtained in a trial of the OX40 agonist ivuxolimab. Here the CDR3 reads CSVEGSGANVLTF. For the CDR3, the DNA is TGCAGCGTTGAGGGGTCTGGGGCCAACGTCCTGACTTTC.